Given below is one TCR beta chain in context. Other nucleotide sequences in the sample specify the same CDR3. These data belong to a study of blood T cell repertoires in COVID-19. At the level of the study: The samples span acute and convalescent COVID-19 from the United States, Italy and Spain. T cells, B-cell-depleted T cells, or PBMCs provided the cDNA or gDNA that served as material.

V lost 1 base and J lost 9; bases outside the gene matches: 3. The germline CDR1 and CDR2 sequences are LNHDA and SQIVND (reference sequence). The CDR3 extends over 15 amino acids. Original processing notes: Amplification of reference gene primers provided the estimated nucleated cell counts. Assay: immunoSEQ multiplex PCR; the TCRdb copy retains only in-frame clones and omits some. V and J calls and clone size are those listed in that table; D and trimming were worked out from the DNA. The sample contains roughly 30,000 clones, more than 70% of which appear only once. Sequencing was carried out using peripheral blood. The receptor comes from a boy younger than 10 with active or convalescent COVID-19. The chain joins TRBV19 to TRBJ2-1, with 13 bases matching TRBD2. The CDR3 loop reads CASSIGLAGGREQFF. The CDR3 DNA follows: TGTGCCAGTAGTATAGGACTAGCGGGGGGCCGTGAGCAGTTCTTC.